A single sample is the source of the 7 T cell receptor beta chains below, sequenced in a study of T cell changes during pregnancy in multiple sclerosis. Libraries were prepared by immunoSEQ multiplex PCR; TCRdb keeps only in-frame clonotypes and omits some of them. The repertoire holds about 77,000 clones, with approximately 90% as singletons. Material: peripheral blood, obtained before pregnancy. The source is a female donor with multiple sclerosis, enrolled in a pregnancy study.

This clone was recorded once. The CDR3 coding sequence is TGTGCCAGCAGTCCGGGGGGGGATAACTATGGCTACACCTTC. Its translation: CASSPGGDNYGYTF. The chain uses TRBV7-3 and TRBJ1-2, with a tentative D call TRBD1 (5 bases). CDR3 length equals 14 residues. CDR1 and CDR2 from the germline V gene are SGHTA and FQGTGA. Trimming removed 6 bases at V and 1 base at J, with 12 bases between.

This sequence joins TRBV27 and TRBJ1-2, with D perhaps matching TRBD1 (6 bases). With 5 bases removed from V and 1 base from J, the gap between germline ends came to 14 bases. CDR1 MNHEY and CDR2 SMNVEV come from the germline V gene (reference sequence). The CDR3 is 15 amino acids. The CDR3 sequence: CASSHRDTRNYGYTF. In DNA, the CDR3 is TGTGCCAGCAGTCACCGGGACACTCGTAACTATGGCTACACCTTC.

The chain links TRBV21-1 to TRBJ1-5; the table's D call, TRBD1, was not checked against the DNA. TRBV21-1 constitutes a pseudogene. This CDR3 has 17 amino acids. Here the CDR3 DNA reads TGTGCCAGCAGCAAAGGGGACAAAGACAGCCTCAATCAGCCCCAGCATTTT. This encodes CASSKGDKDSLNQPQHF.

The V gene is TRBV7-3, the J gene TRBJ1-6, with TRBD1 matching 7 bases. V dropped 2 bases and J dropped 7; count of bases not matched to a gene: 8. Germline lookup yields CDR1 SGHTA and CDR2 FQGTGA. This CDR3 region has 16 residues. CDR3 in amino acids: CASSLVGTGENSPLHF. CDR3 in DNA: TGTGCCAGCAGCTTAGTTGGTACAGGGGAGAATTCACCCCTCCACTTT.

This clone has just a few counts. V gene TRBV5-1 combines with J gene TRBJ1-3; D is undetermined. The CDR3 covers 14 residues. CDR1 is SGHRS and CDR2 is YFSETQ in the germline V gene. V was trimmed by 3 bases and J by 0 bases, leaving 7 bases between them. CDR3 sequence reads: CASSSGISGNTIYF. Here the CDR3 DNA reads TGCGCCAGCAGCTCGGGGATCTCTGGAAACACCATATATTTT.

This chain uses TRBV29-1 with TRBJ2-3; the match to TRBD2 covers 13 bases. This CDR3 comprises 16 residues. Germline V gives CDR1 SQVTM, CDR2 ANQGSEA. With V trimmed by 2 bases and J by 2 bases, 4 bases remained unmatched. This CDR3 reads CSVERLAGGPTDTQYF. The CDR3 DNA reads TGCAGCGTTGAAAGACTAGCGGGGGGACCCACAGATACGCAGTATTTT.

The CDR3 sequence is CASSFRGQADEAFF. CDR3 coding DNA: TGTGCCAGCAGCTTCCGGGGACAGGCCGATGAAGCTTTCTTT. The chain uses TRBV7-2 and TRBJ1-1; 8 bases agree with TRBD1. The germline gives CDR1 SGHTA, CDR2 FQGNSA. The CDR3 runs 14 residues. J gave up 7 bases and V 3 bases, and 7 bases lay outside the gene matches.